The clone carrying this T cell receptor (beta chain) has only a few counts. This entry comes from a study of T-cell reconstitution after alpha-beta-depleted transplantation in children. Per the germline V gene, CDR1 is DFQATT and CDR2 is SNEGSKA (reference sequence). CDR3 length equals 13 residues. V lost 6 bases and J lost 4, with 16 bases in between. The library targeted TCRbeta and was prepared with unique molecular identifiers. TCRdb re-called the PCR reads through MiXCR, storing one row per CDR3 protein. The sample includes over 300,000 distinct CDR3 sequences, 10% of them seen just once. The source was PBMCs from the stem cell graft donor, collected from the stem cell graft. The TCR was taken from a human donor who donated a stem cell graft to a child with acute lymphoblastic leukemia. J is TRBJ2-7 and V is TRBV20-1; perhaps D is TRBD1 or TRBD2 (5 bases each). The CDR3 sequence is CSAQGRGRYEQYF. The CDR3 nucleotides read TGCAGTGCCCAGGGTCGGGGACGGTACGAGCAGTACTTC.